A selection of T cell receptor beta chains follows, all from one sample in a study of blood T cell repertoires in COVID-19. TCRdb's table, derived via immunoSEQ multiplex PCR, lists solely in-frame clones and lacks some. Seen here are around 200,000 clones, 81% observed once, and the top ten hold about 9%. Sequencing was done on a sample of PBMCs or T cells enriched from blood (not recorded which). The receptors come from a man in his forties or fifties who had recovered from COVID-19. Both conserved end residues are part of each CDR3. The D gene is left open where the match is weak. A row's size may be missing; if present it is once, few, many or a size class.

CDR3: CASRHDSTGELFF; DNA: TGTGCCAGCAGGCATGACAGTACCGGGGAGCTGTTTTTT; length: 13; J: TRBJ2-2; V: TRBV7-9; size: .; D: .
CDR3: CASSVAAGGYEQYF; DNA: TGTGCCAGCAGCGTAGCGGCGGGGGGTTACGAGCAGTACTTC; length: 14; J: TRBJ2-7; V: TRBV9; size: .; D: TRBD2
CDR3: CASSAGQSSYNEQFF; DNA: TGTGCCAGTAGTGCGGGACAGAGCTCCTACAATGAGCAGTTCTTC; length: 15; J: TRBJ2-1; V: TRBV19; size: few; D: .
CDR3: CASSLGPGINYEQYF; DNA: TGCGCCAGCAGCTTGGGGCCAGGGATAAACTACGAGCAGTACTTC; length: 15; J: TRBJ2-7; V: TRBV5-1; size: .; D: .
CDR3: CASSALAVTYNEQFF; DNA: TGCGCCAGCAGTGCACTAGCGGTAACCTACAATGAGCAGTTCTTC; length: 15; J: TRBJ2-1; V: TRBV10-1; size: .; D: TRBD2
CDR3: CSVKGGRGSSYEQYF; DNA: TGCAGCGTCAAGGGAGGACGGGGAAGCTCCTACGAGCAGTACTTC; length: 15; J: TRBJ2-7; V: TRBV29-1; size: .; D: .
CDR3: CASSGGRTEAFF; DNA: TGTGCCAGCAGCGGTGGGAGGACTGAAGCTTTCTTT; length: 12; J: TRBJ1-1; V: TRBV6-1; size: few; D: .
CDR3: CASSSHSGGTNEKLFF; DNA: TGTGCCAGCAGTTCGCACTCAGGGGGGACTAATGAAAAACTGTTTTTT; length: 16; J: TRBJ1-4; V: TRBV6-2/TRBV6-3; size: .; D: TRBD1
CDR3: CASSLKAGQGVSGNTIYF; DNA: TGTGCCAGCAGCCTCAAGGCGGGACAGGGCGTATCTGGAAACACCATATATTTT; length: 18; J: TRBJ1-3; V: TRBV27; size: few; D: TRBD1
CDR3: CASSVSPRGQGYGYTF; DNA: TGTGCCAGCAGCGTATCCCCCCGGGGACAGGGGTATGGCTACACCTTC; length: 16; J: TRBJ1-2; V: TRBV9; size: .; D: TRBD1
CDR3: CASSFRDRGNTGELFF; DNA: TGTGCCAGCAGCTTCCGGGACAGGGGTAACACCGGGGAGCTGTTTTTT; length: 16; J: TRBJ2-2; V: TRBV5-6; size: .; D: TRBD1
CDR3: CASSLLGVSGYTF; DNA: TGTGCCAGCAGTTTATTAGGGGTATCTGGCTACACCTTC; length: 13; J: TRBJ1-2; V: TRBV28; size: .; D: .
CDR3: CASSVTGGPQHF; DNA: TGTGCCAGCAGTGTGACAGGGGGGCCCCAGCATTTT; length: 12; J: TRBJ1-5; V: TRBV2; size: .; D: TRBD1
CDR3: CASSQDRTGGASNYGYTF; DNA: TGCGCCAGCAGCCAAGATCGGACAGGGGGCGCATCTAACTATGGCTACACCTTC; length: 18; J: TRBJ1-2; V: TRBV4-1; size: .; D: TRBD1
CDR3: CASGGRGAKNIQYF; DNA: TGTGCGTCGGGGGGTCGGGGAGCCAAAAACATTCAGTACTTC; length: 14; J: TRBJ2-4; V: TRBV30; size: .; D: TRBD2
CDR3: CSVEAWTRDGYTF; DNA: TGCAGCGTTGAAGCCTGGACTAGGGATGGCTACACCTTC; length: 13; J: TRBJ1-2; V: TRBV29-1; size: .; D: .
CDR3: CASSFILGVAEAFF; DNA: TGTGCCAGCAGCTTCATTCTAGGGGTGGCTGAAGCTTTCTTT; length: 14; J: TRBJ1-1; V: TRBV7-3; size: .; D: .
CDR3: CAISEQVGTNEKLFF; DNA: TGTGCCATCAGTGAGCAGGTGGGCACTAATGAAAAACTGTTTTTT; length: 15; J: TRBJ1-4; V: TRBV10-3; size: .; D: .
CDR3: CASSQEVYGTSGTGELFF; DNA: TGTGCCAGCAGCCAAGAGGTCTATGGGACTAGCGGGACCGGGGAGCTGTTTTTT; length: 18; J: TRBJ2-2; V: TRBV4-2; size: .; D: TRBD2
CDR3: CSVEAGTGYGYTF; DNA: TGCAGCGTTGAGGCCGGGACAGGTTATGGCTACACCTTC; length: 13; J: TRBJ1-2; V: TRBV29-1; size: .; D: TRBD1
CDR3: CASSPDTEQFF; DNA: TGTGCCAGCTCACCGGACACTGAGCAGTTCTTC; length: 11; J: TRBJ2-1; V: TRBV18; size: .; D: .
CDR3: CAWRLTGYYGYTF; DNA: TGTGCCTGGAGGCTCACAGGGTACTATGGCTACACCTTC; length: 13; J: TRBJ1-2; V: TRBV30; size: .; D: .
CDR3: CASSLDSGPNQPQHF; DNA: TGCGCCAGCAGCTTGGACAGCGGACCGAATCAGCCCCAGCATTTT; length: 15; J: TRBJ1-5; V: TRBV5-1; size: once; D: .
CDR3: CASSPDRGGDTQYF; DNA: TGTGCCAGCAGCCCTGACAGGGGGGGCGATACGCAGTATTTT; length: 14; J: TRBJ2-3; V: TRBV7-2; size: .; D: TRBD1
CDR3: CASSLWANRRGTEAFF; DNA: TGTGCCAGCAGTTTATGGGCCAATCGGCGGGGCACTGAAGCTTTCTTT; length: 16; J: TRBJ1-1; V: TRBV27; size: .; D: .
CDR3: CASRERGGWDTQYF; DNA: TGCGCCAGCAGAGAGCGGGGGGGCTGGGATACGCAGTATTTT; length: 14; J: TRBJ2-3; V: TRBV10-2; size: few; D: TRBD2
CDR3: CASSRGGIGEKLFF; DNA: TGCGCCAGCAGCCGGGGAGGGATCGGTGAAAAACTGTTTTTT; length: 14; J: TRBJ1-4; V: TRBV4-1; size: .; D: .
CDR3: CASSLDSPLREQYF; DNA: TGCGCCAGCAGCTTGGACTCACCCCTACGGGAGCAGTACTTC; length: 14; J: TRBJ2-7; V: TRBV5-1; size: .; D: .
CDR3: CASSITESGGNEQFF; DNA: TGTGCCAGTAGTATTACCGAGTCAGGGGGCAATGAGCAGTTCTTC; length: 15; J: TRBJ2-1; V: TRBV19; size: .; D: TRBD1
CDR3: CASSEDRGQDTIYF; DNA: TGTGCCAGCAGCGAGGACAGGGGGCAGGACACCATATATTTT; length: 14; J: TRBJ1-3; V: TRBV2; size: .; D: TRBD1
CDR3: CASSESVQGYETQYF; DNA: TGCGCCAGCAGTGAGTCGGTACAGGGGTATGAGACCCAGTACTTC; length: 15; J: TRBJ2-5; V: TRBV10-1; size: .; D: TRBD1
CDR3: CASRGQGSHNEQFF; DNA: TGTGCCAGCAGAGGACAGGGGTCCCACAATGAGCAGTTCTTC; length: 14; J: TRBJ2-1; V: TRBV27; size: .; D: TRBD1
CDR3: CASRVQGKNNEQFF; DNA: TGTGCCAGTAGGGTCCAGGGCAAAAACAATGAGCAGTTCTTC; length: 14; J: TRBJ2-1; V: TRBV19; size: .; D: .
CDR3: CASSTGQGKILEAFF; DNA: TGCGCCAGCAGCACCGGACAGGGCAAAATTCTTGAAGCTTTCTTT; length: 15; J: TRBJ1-1; V: TRBV5-1; size: .; D: TRBD1